The following is a T cell receptor (beta chain) sequence with its context. Antigen specificity is unknown. Clones were sequenced by immunoSEQ multiplex PCR, and TCRdb holds only the in-frame ones, with some missing. The top ten hold about 20% of the sample, which has around 24,000 clones, 77% seen once. The data stem from a study of CD4 T cells in relation to SARS-CoV-2 and coronaviruses. The V gene lost 11 bases and the J gene lost 5 bases, with 15 bases spanning the gap. Germline assignment: CDR1 SGHVS and CDR2 FQNEAQ. The CDR3 is 12 amino acids. CD4+ T cells from unexposed donors were obtained before the COVID-19 pandemic (2011-2018). After approximately ten days of culture, CD4+ T cells were isolated.

The sequence derives from a human donor in good health. Sequencing was performed on CD4+ T cells from PBMCs, cultured in vitro. The chain carries TRBV7-8 and TRBJ2-5; a weak D match, TRBD2 (7 bases). The CDR3 sequence: CAAEGRGETQYF. The DNA of the CDR3 is TGTGCCGCCGAAGGGAGGGGGGAGACCCAGTACTTC.